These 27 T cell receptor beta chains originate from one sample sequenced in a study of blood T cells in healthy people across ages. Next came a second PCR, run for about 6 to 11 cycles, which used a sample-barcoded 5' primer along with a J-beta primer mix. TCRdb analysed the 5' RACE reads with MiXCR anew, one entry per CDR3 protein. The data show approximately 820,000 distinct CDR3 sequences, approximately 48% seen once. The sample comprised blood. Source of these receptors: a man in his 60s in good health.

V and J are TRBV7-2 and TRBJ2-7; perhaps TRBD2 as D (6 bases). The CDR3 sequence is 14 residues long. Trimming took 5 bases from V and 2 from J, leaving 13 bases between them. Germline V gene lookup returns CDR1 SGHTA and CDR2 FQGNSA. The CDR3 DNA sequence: TGTGCCAGCAGCCGGGCTAGCGAGGCCTACGAGCAGTACTTC. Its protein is CASSRASEAYEQYF.

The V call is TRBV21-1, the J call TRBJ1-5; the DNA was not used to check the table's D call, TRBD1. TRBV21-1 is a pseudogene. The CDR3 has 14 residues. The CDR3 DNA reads TGTGCCAGCAGCTCTTGGGGACCGTTGCGGCCCCAGCATTTT. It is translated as CASSSWGPLRPQHF.

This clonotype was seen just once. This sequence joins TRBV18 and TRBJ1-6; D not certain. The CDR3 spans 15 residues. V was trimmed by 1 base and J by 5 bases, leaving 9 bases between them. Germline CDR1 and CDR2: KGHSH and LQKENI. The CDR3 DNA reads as TGTGCCAGCTCACCACAACGACAAGATAATTCACCCCTCCACTTT. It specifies CASSPQRQDNSPLHF.

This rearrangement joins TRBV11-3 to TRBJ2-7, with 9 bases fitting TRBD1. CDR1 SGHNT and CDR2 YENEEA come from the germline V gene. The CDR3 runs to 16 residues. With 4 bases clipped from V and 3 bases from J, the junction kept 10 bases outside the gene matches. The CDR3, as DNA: TGTGCCAGCAGCTCCCCCCCGGGACAGGGAGTCTACGAGCAGTACTTC. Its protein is CASSSPPGQGVYEQYF.

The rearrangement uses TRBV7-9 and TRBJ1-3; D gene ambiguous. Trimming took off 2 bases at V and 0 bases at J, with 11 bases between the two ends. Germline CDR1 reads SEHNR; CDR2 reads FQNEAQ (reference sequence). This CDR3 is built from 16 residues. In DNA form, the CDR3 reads TGTGCCAGCAGCTTAAAGGGCACTAGCTCTGGAAACACCATATATTTT. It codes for CASSLKGTSSGNTIYF.

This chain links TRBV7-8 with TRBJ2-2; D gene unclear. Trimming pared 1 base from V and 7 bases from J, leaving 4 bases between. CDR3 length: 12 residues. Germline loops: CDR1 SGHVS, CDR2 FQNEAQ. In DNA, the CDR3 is TGTGCCAGCAGCTTAGTTCTCGGGGAGCTGTTTTTT. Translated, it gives CASSLVLGELFF.

CDR3 residues: CASRLRQGHNYGYTF. In nucleotides, the CDR3 is TGTGCCAGCAGACTCCGACAGGGACATAACTATGGCTACACCTTC. The rearrangement joins TRBV27 to TRBJ1-2; 7 bases fit TRBD1. Germline CDR1 MNHEY, CDR2 SMNVEV (reference sequence). Trimming removed 6 bases from V and 1 base from J; junction bases left unmatched: 8. The CDR3 contains 15 residues.

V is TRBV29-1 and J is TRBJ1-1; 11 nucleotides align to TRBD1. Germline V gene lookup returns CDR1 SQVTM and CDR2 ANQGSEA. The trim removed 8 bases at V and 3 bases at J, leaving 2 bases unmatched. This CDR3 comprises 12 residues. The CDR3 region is CSSGQGDTEAFF. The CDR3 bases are TGCAGCTCGGGACAGGGGGACACTGAAGCTTTCTTT.

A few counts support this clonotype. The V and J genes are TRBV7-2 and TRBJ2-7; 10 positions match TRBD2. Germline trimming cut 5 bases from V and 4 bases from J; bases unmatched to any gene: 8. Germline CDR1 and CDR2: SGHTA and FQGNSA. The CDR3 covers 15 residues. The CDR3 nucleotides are TGTGCCAGCAGCCCCCTTAGGACTAGCGGTTACGAGCAGTACTTC. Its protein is CASSPLRTSGYEQYF.

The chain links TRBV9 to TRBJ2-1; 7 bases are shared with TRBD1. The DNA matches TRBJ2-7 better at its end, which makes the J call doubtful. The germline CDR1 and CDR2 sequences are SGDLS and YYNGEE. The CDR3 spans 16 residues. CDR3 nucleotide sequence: TGTGCCAGCAGCCCCGCTCAAGGACAGGCGTACAATGAGCAGTACTTC. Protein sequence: CASSPAQGQAYNEQYF.

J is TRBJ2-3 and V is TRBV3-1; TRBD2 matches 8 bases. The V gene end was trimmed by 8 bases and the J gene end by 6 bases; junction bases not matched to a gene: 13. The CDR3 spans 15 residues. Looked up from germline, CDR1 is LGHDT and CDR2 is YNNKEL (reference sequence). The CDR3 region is CASLATGGGMDTQYF. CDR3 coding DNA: TGTGCCAGCCTTGCGACTGGCGGGGGGATGGATACGCAGTATTTT.

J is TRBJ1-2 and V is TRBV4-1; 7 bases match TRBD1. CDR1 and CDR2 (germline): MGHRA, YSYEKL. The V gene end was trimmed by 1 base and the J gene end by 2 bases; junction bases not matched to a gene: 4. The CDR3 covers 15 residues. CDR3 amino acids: CASSQGQGVNYGYTF. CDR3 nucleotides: TGCGCCAGCAGCCAAGGACAGGGAGTCAACTATGGCTACACCTTC.

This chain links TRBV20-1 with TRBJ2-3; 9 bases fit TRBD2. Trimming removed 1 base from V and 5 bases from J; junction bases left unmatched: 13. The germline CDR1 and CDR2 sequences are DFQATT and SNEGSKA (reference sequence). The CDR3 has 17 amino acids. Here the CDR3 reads CSARGAGTSWAGDTQYF. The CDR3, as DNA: TGCAGTGCTAGAGGGGCCGGGACTAGCTGGGCGGGAGATACGCAGTATTTT.

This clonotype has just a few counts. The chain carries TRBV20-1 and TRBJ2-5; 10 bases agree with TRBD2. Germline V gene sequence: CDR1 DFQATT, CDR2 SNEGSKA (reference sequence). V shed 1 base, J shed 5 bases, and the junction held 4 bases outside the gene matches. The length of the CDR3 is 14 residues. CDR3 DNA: TGCAGTGCTAGAGTCCTAGCGGGGGCTGAGACCCAGTACTTC. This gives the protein CSARVLAGAETQYF.

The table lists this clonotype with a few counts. The CDR3 spells CASRPTSGEDTQYF. The CDR3 nucleotides read TGTGCCAGCAGGCCTACTAGCGGGGAAGATACGCAGTATTTT. The chain uses TRBV6-2 or TRBV6-3 and TRBJ2-3; 10 nucleotides align to TRBD2. Germline-derived CDR1 and CDR2 are MNHEY and SVGEGT. Germline trimming cut 6 bases from V and 5 bases from J; bases unmatched to any gene: 5. The CDR3 is 14 residues long.

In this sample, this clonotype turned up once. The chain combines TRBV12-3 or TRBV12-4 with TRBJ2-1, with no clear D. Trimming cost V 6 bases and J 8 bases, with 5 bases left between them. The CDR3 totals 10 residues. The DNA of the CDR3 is TGTGCCAGCAGCACATATGAGCAGTTCTTC. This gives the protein CASSTYEQFF.

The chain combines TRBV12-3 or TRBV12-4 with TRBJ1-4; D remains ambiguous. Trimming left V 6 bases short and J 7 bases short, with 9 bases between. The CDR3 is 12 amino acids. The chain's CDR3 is CASSPGLEKLFF. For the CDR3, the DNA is TGTGCCAGCAGCCCCGGCCTTGAAAAACTGTTTTTT.

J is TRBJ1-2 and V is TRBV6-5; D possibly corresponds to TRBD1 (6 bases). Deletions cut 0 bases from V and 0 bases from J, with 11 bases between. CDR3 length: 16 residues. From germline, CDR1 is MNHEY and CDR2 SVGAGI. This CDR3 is CASSYSLGTTNYGYTF. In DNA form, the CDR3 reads TGTGCCAGCAGTTACTCGCTTGGGACAACTAACTATGGCTACACCTTC.

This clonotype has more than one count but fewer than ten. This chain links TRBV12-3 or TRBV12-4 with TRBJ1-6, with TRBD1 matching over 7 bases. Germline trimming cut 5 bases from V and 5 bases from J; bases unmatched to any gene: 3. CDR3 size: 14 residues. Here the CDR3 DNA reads TGTGCCAGCAGTCGGACAGGCAATAATTCACCCCTCCACTTT. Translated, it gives CASSRTGNNSPLHF.

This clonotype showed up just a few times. In DNA, the CDR3 is TGTGCCAGCAGCTTAAACAGGGGGTCGAAAGAGACCCAGTACTTC. Its protein is CASSLNRGSKETQYF. V gene TRBV7-2 combines with J gene TRBJ2-5; 8 positions agree with TRBD1. Germline V gives CDR1 SGHTA, CDR2 FQGNSA. Trimming at V came to 2 bases and at J to 3 bases, leaving 5 bases not matched to a gene. This CDR3 has 15 amino acids.

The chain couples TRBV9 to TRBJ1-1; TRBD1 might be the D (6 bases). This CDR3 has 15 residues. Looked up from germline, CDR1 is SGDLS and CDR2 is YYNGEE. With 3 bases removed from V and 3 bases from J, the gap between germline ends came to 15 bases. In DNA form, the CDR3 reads TGTGCCAGCAGCGAGGCCAGGGGAACTGACACTGAAGCTTTCTTT. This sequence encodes CASSEARGTDTEAFF.

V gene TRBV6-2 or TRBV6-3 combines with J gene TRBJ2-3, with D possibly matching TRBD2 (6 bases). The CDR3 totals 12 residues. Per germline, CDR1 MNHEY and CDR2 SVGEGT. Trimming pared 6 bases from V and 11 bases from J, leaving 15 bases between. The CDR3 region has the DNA TGTGCCAGCAGATCCCCGGGGCGGGGGCAGTATTTT. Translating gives CASRSPGRGQYF.

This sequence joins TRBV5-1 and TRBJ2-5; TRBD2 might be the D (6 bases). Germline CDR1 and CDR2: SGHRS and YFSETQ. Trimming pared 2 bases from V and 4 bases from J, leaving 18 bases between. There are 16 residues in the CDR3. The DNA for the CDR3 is TGCGCCAGCAGCTTATACGGAGGGGCCGCAGGAGAGACCCAGTACTTC. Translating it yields CASSLYGGAAGETQYF.

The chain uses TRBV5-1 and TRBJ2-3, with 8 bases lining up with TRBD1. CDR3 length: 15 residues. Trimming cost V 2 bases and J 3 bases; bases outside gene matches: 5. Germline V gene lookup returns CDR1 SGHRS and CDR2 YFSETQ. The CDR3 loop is CASSFADRVTDTQYF. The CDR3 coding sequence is TGCGCCAGCAGCTTCGCGGACAGGGTTACAGATACGCAGTATTTT.

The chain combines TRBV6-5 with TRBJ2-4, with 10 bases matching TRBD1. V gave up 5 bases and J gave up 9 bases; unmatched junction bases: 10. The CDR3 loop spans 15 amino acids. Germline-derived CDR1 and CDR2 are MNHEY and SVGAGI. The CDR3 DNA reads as TGTGCCAGCAGTCAGGTCGGGACAGGGGTGGGCATTCAGTACTTC. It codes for CASSQVGTGVGIQYF.

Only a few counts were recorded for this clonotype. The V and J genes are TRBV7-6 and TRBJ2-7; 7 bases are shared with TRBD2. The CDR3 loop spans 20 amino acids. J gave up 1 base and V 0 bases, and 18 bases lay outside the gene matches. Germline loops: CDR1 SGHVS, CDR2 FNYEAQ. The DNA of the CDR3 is TGTGCCAGCAGCTTAGCCAGTTTGGGGAGGGACCTAGTCTTTTCCTACGAGCAGTACTTC. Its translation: CASSLASLGRDLVFSYEQYF.

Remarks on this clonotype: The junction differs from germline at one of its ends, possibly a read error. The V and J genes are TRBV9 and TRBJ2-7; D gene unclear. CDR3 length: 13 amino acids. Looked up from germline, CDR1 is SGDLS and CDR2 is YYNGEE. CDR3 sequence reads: CSSSVGFHSSWYF. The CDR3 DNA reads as TGTTCCAGCAGCGTAGGATTCCATTCGAGTTGGTACTTC.